This passage covers 21 T cell receptor beta chains from one sample sequenced in a study of CD8+ T cells in alopecia areata. The treatment was: oral pan-JAK inhibitor, 5-10 mg twice daily. RNA was isolated and reverse transcribed to cDNA, the sequencing template. The table came from immunoSEQ multiplex PCR; TCRdb's copy has only in-frame clones and leaves some out. The sample includes roughly 110,000 clones, about 60% of them seen just once. This sample comprised CD8+ T cells sorted from blood, obtained at week 24, from a patient treated with tofacitinib. The receptor source for this set is a human donor with alopecia areata.

The gene calls are TRBV27 and TRBJ1-1; D remains ambiguous. The CDR3 is 14 amino acids. Germline values: CDR1 MNHEY, CDR2 SMNVEV (reference sequence). V was shortened by 2 bases and J by 2 bases, with 9 bases between the two germline ends. The CDR3 protein is CASSLRAANTEAFF. The CDR3 DNA reads TGTGCCAGCAGTTTACGGGCAGCAAACACTGAAGCTTTCTTT.

This sequence joins TRBV7-9 and TRBJ2-1; D may be TRBD2 (6 bases). The V and J ends lost 4 bases and 6 bases respectively, with 19 bases between them. The CDR3 extends over 16 amino acids. From germline, CDR1 is SEHNR and CDR2 FQNEAQ (reference sequence). The CDR3 here is CASSWGELEESNEQFF. The CDR3 nucleotides read TGTGCCAGCAGCTGGGGGGAACTAGAGGAGTCCAATGAGCAGTTCTTC.

In DNA, the CDR3 is TGTGCCAGCAGCCCAAGGCGCGCAGGGGGCGCGTCCGAGCAGTACTTC. Translating it yields CASSPRRAGGASEQYF. The rearrangement links TRBV5-6 to TRBJ2-7; 8 positions agree with TRBD1. The V gene's germline CDR1 is SGHDT and CDR2 YYEEEE. This CDR3 is built from 16 residues. V trimming: 4 bases; J trimming: 6 bases; junction bases outside the gene matches: 15.

This clone was seen more than once but under ten times. The chain carries TRBV29-1 and TRBJ2-7; TRBD1 might be the D (6 bases). The CDR3 extends over 15 amino acids. In germline, CDR1 is SQVTM, CDR2 ANQGSEA. The ends were cut back, 3 bases at V and 2 bases at J, with 17 bases in the middle. CDR3 region: CSVEFVSGVAYEQYF. The CDR3 coding sequence is TGCAGCGTTGAGTTCGTATCAGGGGTTGCCTACGAGCAGTACTTC.

The chain's CDR3 is CASSPWGDLPYEQYF. The DNA for the CDR3 is TGTGCCAGCAGCCCTTGGGGAGATCTTCCCTACGAGCAGTACTTC. The chain couples TRBV5-6 to TRBJ2-7; D is possibly TRBD2 (5 bases). CDR1 and CDR2 (germline): SGHDT, YYEEEE. Trimming left V 4 bases short and J 2 bases short, with 16 bases between. The CDR3 has 15 residues.

The chain employs TRBV5-6 and TRBJ1-1, with D possibly being TRBD1 (6 bases). In germline, CDR1 is SGHDT, CDR2 YYEEEE. The CDR3 is 16 residues long. V lost 4 bases and J 4 bases, leaving 20 bases between the germline ends. In DNA form, the CDR3 reads TGTGCCAGCAGCAAACAGGGCCCCGCGCTGGGCACTGAAGCTTTCTTT. It is translated as CASSKQGPALGTEAFF. Full variable domain (outside the CDR3, taken from reference TRBV5-6 and TRBJ1-1): DAGVTQSPTHLIKTRGQQVTLRCSPKSGHDTVSWYQQALGQGPQFIFQYYEEEERQRGNFPDRFSGHQFPNYSSELNVNALLLGDSALYLCASSKQGPALGTEAFFGQGTRLTVV.

The chain combines TRBV7-2 with TRBJ2-3; possibly TRBD2 for D (6 bases). Trimming took 6 bases from V and 0 from J, leaving 25 bases between them. The CDR3 totals 19 residues. The germline V gene has CDR1 SGHTA and CDR2 FQGNSA. The CDR3 is CASSNPGDSIRWSTDTQYF. The CDR3 DNA reads as TGTGCCAGCAGTAATCCGGGGGACTCTATACGCTGGAGCACAGATACGCAGTATTTT.

About this clone itself: The sample holds other DNA sequences that translate to the same CDR3. The genes are TRBV20-1 and TRBJ2-1; D is undetermined. The CDR3 is 10 residues long. The germline gives CDR1 DFQATT, CDR2 SNEGSKA (reference sequence). V lost 3 bases and J lost 6, with 3 bases in between. As DNA, the CDR3 is TGCAGTGCTAGCCTCAATGAGCAGTTCTTC. This sequence encodes CSASLNEQFF.

J is TRBJ2-7 and V is TRBV4-1; 7 bases map to TRBD2. With 5 bases clipped from V and 0 bases from J, the junction kept 7 bases outside the gene matches. Germline V lookup: CDR1 MGHRA, CDR2 YSYEKL. This CDR3 contains 15 residues. CDR3 DNA: TGCGCCAGCAGCGGGGAGGGAACCCACTCCTACGAGCAGTACTTC. Its translation is CASSGEGTHSYEQYF.

The chain has TRBV6-5 and TRBJ1-2; D may be TRBD1 (5 bases). Trimming removed 2 bases at V and 6 bases at J, with 7 bases between. This CDR3 spans 12 amino acids. CDR1 MNHEY and CDR2 SVGAGI come from the germline V gene. The CDR3 DNA reads TGTGCCAGCAGTTACGAGGGGAATGGCTACACCTTC. As protein: CASSYEGNGYTF.

V and J are TRBV5-1 and TRBJ1-1; D is ambiguous. Trimming stripped 0 bases from V and 4 bases from J, with 13 bases between. Germline V lookup: CDR1 SGHRS, CDR2 YFSETQ. There are 15 residues in the CDR3. The CDR3 DNA is TGCGCCAGCAGCTTGGGACGGGTCCAAGTCACTGAAGCTTTCTTT. This codes for CASSLGRVQVTEAFF.

This chain connects TRBV2 to TRBJ2-3, with D unclear. V lost 10 bases and J lost 2, with 13 bases in between. The CDR3 has 13 residues. The V gene's germline CDR1 is SNHLY and CDR2 FYNNEI. The CDR3 region is CATPRLDTDTQYF. The CDR3 region has the DNA TGTGCCACCCCGAGACTCGACACAGATACGCAGTATTTT. Using reference TRBV2 and TRBJ2-3 for the parts outside the CDR3, the full variable domain is EPEVTQTPSHQVTQMGQEVILRCVPISNHLYFYWYRQILGQKVEFLVSFYNNEISEKSEIFDDQFSVERPDGSNFTLKIRSTKLEDSAMYFCATPRLDTDTQYFGPGTRLTVL.

The chain employs TRBV4-1 and TRBJ2-2, with 9 bases identical to TRBD1. The V gene's germline CDR1 is MGHRA and CDR2 YSYEKL. CDR3 length equals 16 residues. The J segment lost 2 bases and the V segment lost 7 bases, leaving 8 bases of the junction unmatched. The CDR3: CASTPVGQGNTGELFF. CDR3 coding DNA: TGCGCCAGCACCCCCGTGGGACAGGGTAACACCGGGGAGCTGTTTTTT.

This clone was detected only a few times. The rearrangement uses TRBV4-1 and TRBJ2-2, with 9 bases identical to TRBD1. CDR3 length: 16 amino acids. Trimming removed 5 bases from V and 5 bases from J; junction bases left unmatched: 9. Germline V gives CDR1 MGHRA, CDR2 YSYEKL. The CDR3 loop reads CASSMHPGQGTGELFF. CDR3 DNA: TGCGCCAGCAGCATGCACCCGGGACAGGGAACCGGGGAGCTGTTTTTT.

This clone was detected a few times. The V gene is TRBV5-6, the J gene TRBJ2-1, with 10 bases that match TRBD2. The germline gives CDR1 SGHDT, CDR2 YYEEEE. V trimming: 1 base; J trimming: 8 bases; junction bases outside the gene matches: 12. The CDR3 spans 17 residues. CDR3: CASSLPLAGSTSDEQFF. The CDR3 DNA reads TGTGCCAGCAGCTTGCCACTAGCGGGGAGTACGAGCGATGAGCAGTTCTTC.

In this sample, this clone turned up a few times. The chain is built from TRBV5-1 and TRBJ2-7; the D is unclear. V dropped 0 bases and J dropped 1 base, with 5 bases sitting between them. The germline V gene has CDR1 SGHRS and CDR2 YFSETQ. The CDR3 is made up of 13 amino acids. The CDR3 DNA reads TGCGCCAGCAGCTTGGCCGCGTCCTACGAGCAGTACTTC. Encoded protein: CASSLAASYEQYF.

V usage is TRBV5-6 and J usage is TRBJ1-4; no clear D. This CDR3 spans 12 amino acids. Per germline, CDR1 SGHDT and CDR2 YYEEEE. The ends were cut back, 4 bases at V and 16 bases at J, with 17 bases in the middle. CDR3: CASSPGPGRKFF. Here the CDR3 DNA reads TGTGCCAGCAGCCCCGGCCCGGGTCGAAAGTTTTTT.

The chain combines TRBV6-5 with TRBJ2-5, with D hard to call. V lost 2 bases to trimming and J lost 3 bases, with 10 bases between them. The CDR3 is made up of 14 amino acids. Germline CDR1 reads MNHEY; CDR2 reads SVGAGI. The CDR3 bases are TGTGCCAGCAGTTACGGGCCAGCTAAAGAGACCCAGTACTTC. Its translation: CASSYGPAKETQYF.

This clone turned up a few times. This rearrangement joins TRBV7-6 to TRBJ1-6; TRBD1 agrees at 9 bases. Germline lookup yields CDR1 SGHVS and CDR2 FNYEAQ. J was trimmed by 10 bases and V by 1 base; bases with no gene match: 2. This CDR3 has 14 residues. The CDR3 coding sequence is TGTGCCAGCAGCTTAGACAGGGGGCACTCACCCCTCCACTTT. It is translated as CASSLDRGHSPLHF.

The gene calls are TRBV30 and TRBJ2-7, with 10 bases that match TRBD2. Trimming took 3 bases from V and 2 from J; bases not matched to a gene: 4. This CDR3 has 14 residues. Germline V gives CDR1 GTSNPN, CDR2 SVGIG (reference sequence). CDR3 coding DNA: TGTGCCTGGAGCGAACTAGCGGGGCCCTACGAGCAGTACTTC. Protein sequence: CAWSELAGPYEQYF. Complete variable domain (other parts from reference TRBV30 and TRBJ2-7): SQTIHQWPATLVQPVGSPLSLECTVEGTSNPNLYWYRQAAGRGLQLLFYSVGIGQISSEVPQNLSASRPQDRQFILSSKKLLLSDSGFYLCAWSELAGPYEQYFGPGTRLTVT.

This clone showed up just a few times. The chain carries TRBV2 and TRBJ1-2; D might be TRBD1 (5 bases). The V end lost 8 bases, the J end lost 8 bases, and 18 bases lay between the germline ends. Looked up from germline, CDR1 is SNHLY and CDR2 is FYNNEI. The CDR3 consists of 13 residues. The CDR3: CASPQTVEAGYTF. For the CDR3, the DNA is TGTGCCAGCCCACAGACAGTTGAGGCCGGCTACACCTTC.